These 8 T cell receptor beta chains came from one sample sequenced in a study of cytomegalovirus exposure and HLA in healthy donors. PCR employed 60 Vbeta and 13 Jbeta primers. TCRdb's copy holds only in-frame clones and misses some; the assay was immunoSEQ multiplex PCR. Counted here are approximately 70,000 clones, 60% to 75% occurring once; the ten biggest clones make up approximately 10%. The sequenced material came from PBMCs. These receptors originate from a woman aged 55-69 years in good health and CMV-seropositive.

The chain has TRBV28 and TRBJ1-1, with 8 positions matching TRBD1. In germline, CDR1 is MDHEN, CDR2 SYDVKM. There are 14 residues in the CDR3. Trimming removed 7 bases from V and 0 bases from J; junction bases left unmatched: 4. The CDR3 reads CASTGTGMNTEAFF. The CDR3 nucleotides are TGTGCCAGCACCGGGACAGGAATGAACACTGAAGCTTTCTTT.

The gene calls are TRBV29-1 and TRBJ1-1; D remains unclear. Trimming removed 4 bases from V and 4 bases from J, with 10 bases in between. The length of the CDR3 is 12 residues. Germline V CDR1 and CDR2: SQVTM, ANQGSEA. CDR3 bases: TGCAGCGTTGCGCCGGGATTCACTGAAGCTTTCTTT. This sequence encodes CSVAPGFTEAFF.

This rearrangement joins TRBV30 to TRBJ1-1; tentative D call: TRBD1 (5 bases). Germline CDR1 reads GTSNPN; CDR2 reads SVGIG (reference sequence). V was pared by 7 bases and J by 11 bases, with 17 bases between. The length of the CDR3 is 11 residues. The DNA for the CDR3 is TGTGCCTCCGACACGGCGGGGCGGGCTTTCTTT. This gives the protein CASDTAGRAFF.

The chain couples TRBV2 to TRBJ1-2; the D is unclear. Germline lookup yields CDR1 SNHLY and CDR2 FYNNEI. CDR3 length equals 13 residues. The ends were cut back, 4 bases at V and 6 bases at J, with 12 bases in the middle. Written as DNA, the CDR3 is TGTGCCAGCAGTGCGAATCCCCGGGATGGCTACACCTTC. It encodes CASSANPRDGYTF.

The chain combines TRBV2 with TRBJ2-5, with no clear D. The DNA matches TRBJ2-7 better at its end, which makes the J call doubtful. The CDR3 is made up of 14 amino acids. Germline lookup yields CDR1 SNHLY and CDR2 FYNNEI. The CDR3 reads CASSEGWQAYEQYF. CDR3 sequence (DNA): TGTGCCAGCAGTGAAGGTTGGCAGGCCTACGAGCAGTACTTC.

The chain carries TRBV2 and TRBJ1-2; the D gene is possibly TRBD1 (6 bases). The CDR3 has 14 residues. The germline V gene encodes CDR1 SNHLY and CDR2 FYNNEI. V was clipped by 6 bases and J by 8 bases, with 19 bases between them. The CDR3 bases are TGTGCCAGCAGCCTGGGGCGAGGGGGGGCGGGCTACACCTTC. Its translation is CASSLGRGGAGYTF.

CDR3 region: CASSPATGLGYEQYF. The CDR3 DNA sequence: TGTGCCAGCTCACCAGCGACAGGGCTCGGCTACGAGCAGTACTTC. V usage is TRBV18 and J usage is TRBJ2-7; 7 bases fit TRBD1. The junction had 7 bases not matched to a gene; V was cut back by 2 bases and J by 3 bases. The CDR3 runs 15 residues. Looked up from germline, CDR1 is KGHSH and CDR2 is LQKENI.

This rearrangement joins TRBV9 to TRBJ1-1; TRBD1 is a possible D gene (6 bases). V shed 3 bases and J shed 4 bases, with 16 bases lying between them. The CDR3 loop spans 15 amino acids. CDR1 is SGDLS and CDR2 is YYNGEE in the germline V gene. This CDR3 reads CASSAFTGRGTEAFF. In DNA form, the CDR3 reads TGTGCCAGCAGCGCCTTCACAGGGAGGGGCACTGAAGCTTTCTTT.